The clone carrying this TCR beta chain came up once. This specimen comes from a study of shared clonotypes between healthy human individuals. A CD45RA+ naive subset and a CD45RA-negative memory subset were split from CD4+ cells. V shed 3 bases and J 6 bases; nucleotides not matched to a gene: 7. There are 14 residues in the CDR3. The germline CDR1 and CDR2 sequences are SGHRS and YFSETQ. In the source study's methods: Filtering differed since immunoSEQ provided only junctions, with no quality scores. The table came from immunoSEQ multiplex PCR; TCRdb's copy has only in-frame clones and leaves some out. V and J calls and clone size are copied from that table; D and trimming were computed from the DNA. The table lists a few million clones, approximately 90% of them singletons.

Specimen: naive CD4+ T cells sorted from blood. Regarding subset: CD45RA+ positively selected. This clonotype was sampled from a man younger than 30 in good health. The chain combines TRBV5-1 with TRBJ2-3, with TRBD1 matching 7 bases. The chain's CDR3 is CASSSTGTADTQYF. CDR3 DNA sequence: TGCGCCAGCAGCTCGACAGGGACGGCGGATACGCAGTATTTT.